Shown below are 27 T cell receptor beta chains from a single sample sequenced in a study of cytomegalovirus exposure and HLA in healthy donors. Repertoires were generated with immunoSEQ multiplex PCR, while TCRdb's copy carries only in-frame clones and drops some. The sample contains fewer than 90,000 clones, around 94% of which appear only once. Source material: PBMCs. These receptors all come from a woman aged 18-29 years in good health and CMV-seropositive.

This clone came up once. The gene calls are TRBV14 and TRBJ1-5, with a weak D call TRBD1 (5 bases). CDR1 and CDR2 from the germline V gene are SGHDN and FVKESK. V was trimmed by 4 bases and J by 5 bases, leaving 9 bases between them. There are 13 residues in the CDR3. The CDR3 DNA follows: TGTGCCAGCAGCCTAGACAGTTATCAGCCCCAGCATTTT. Translating it yields CASSLDSYQPQHF.

V usage is TRBV7-2 and J usage is TRBJ1-1; 7 positions match TRBD1. Germline V gives CDR1 SGHTA, CDR2 FQGNSA. V was clipped by 5 bases and J by 1 base; unmatched bases: 7. CDR3 length: 15 residues. The CDR3 reads CASSANRGENTEAFF. The CDR3 DNA follows: TGTGCCAGCAGCGCCAACAGGGGAGAGAACACTGAAGCTTTCTTT.

This sequence joins TRBV19 and TRBJ2-7; unclear D gene. Germline V gene sequence: CDR1 LNHDA, CDR2 SQIVND (reference sequence). The CDR3 runs to 11 residues. Trimming pared 5 bases from V and 5 bases from J, leaving 7 bases between. CDR3 loop: CASSRGHEQYF. DNA for the CDR3: TGTGCCAGTAGTCGCGGCCACGAGCAGTACTTC.

The V call is TRBV29-1, the J call TRBJ2-3; D call uncertain. This CDR3 is 12 amino acids long. V shed 6 bases and J shed 4 bases, with 11 bases lying between them. In germline, CDR1 is SQVTM, CDR2 ANQGSEA. CDR3: CSVLTGPDTQYF. CDR3 sequence (DNA): TGCAGCGTCCTAACTGGGCCAGATACGCAGTATTTT.

This clone was seen more than once but under ten times. This chain joins TRBV28 and TRBJ1-5; TRBD1 is a possible D gene (5 bases). CDR1 and CDR2 (germline): MDHEN, SYDVKM. This CDR3 contains 15 residues. Deletions cut 7 bases from V and 7 bases from J, with 20 bases between. CDR3 amino acids: CASKTPGDLQQPQHF. In nucleotides, the CDR3 is TGTGCCAGCAAAACCCCGGGGGACCTCCAACAGCCCCAGCATTTT.

In this sample, this clone turned up a few times. This rearrangement joins TRBV27 to TRBJ2-5; 7 bases align to TRBD2. V shed 1 base and J 2 bases; nucleotides not matched to a gene: 1. CDR1 MNHEY and CDR2 SMNVEV come from the germline V gene (reference sequence). The CDR3 loop spans 14 amino acids. CDR3 DNA: TGTGCCAGCAGTTTATACGGGGGGCAAGAGACCCAGTACTTC. Protein sequence: CASSLYGGQETQYF.

The V and J genes are TRBV7-7 and TRBJ1-1; D not certain. V lost 5 bases to trimming and J lost 0 bases, with 7 bases between them. The germline CDR1 and CDR2 sequences are SSHAT and FNYEAQ (reference sequence). This CDR3 is built from 13 residues. The CDR3 sequence: CASSPNMNTEAFF. CDR3 DNA sequence: TGTGCCAGCAGCCCCAACATGAACACTGAAGCTTTCTTT.

The chain links TRBV9 to TRBJ1-5; tentative D call: TRBD1 (6 bases). The germline V gene has CDR1 SGDLS and CDR2 YYNGEE. The CDR3 spans 16 residues. Trimming pared 7 bases from V and 3 bases from J, leaving 20 bases between. The CDR3 loop reads CASSPMGGGPNQPQHF. As DNA, the CDR3 is TGTGCCAGCTCTCCGATGGGAGGGGGTCCCAATCAGCCCCAGCATTTT. Together with reference TRBV9 and TRBJ1-5, the CDR3 gives the full variable domain: DSGVTQTPKHLITATGQRVTLRCSPRSGDLSVYWYQQSLDQGLQFLIQYYNGEERAKGNILERFSAQQFPDLHSELNLSSLELGDSALYFCASSPMGGGPNQPQHFGDGTRLSIL.

In nucleotides, the CDR3 is TGCGCCAGCAGCCAAGAATTCGAGTCGGCGGTCTACGAGCAGTACTTC. This sequence encodes CASSQEFESAVYEQYF. The chain uses TRBV4-3 and TRBJ2-7; D is unresolved. CDR3 length equals 16 residues. V was clipped by 0 bases and J by 3 bases, with 15 bases between them. Germline V gives CDR1 LGHNA, CDR2 YSLEER.

The chain couples TRBV4-3 to TRBJ1-4; a possible D gene is TRBD1 (5 bases). From germline, CDR1 is LGHNA and CDR2 YSLEER. The CDR3 spans 15 residues. V lost 1 base, J lost 3 bases, and 9 bases lay in between. The CDR3 region has the DNA TGCGCCAGCAGCCAAGTACCGACAGCTAATGAAAAACTGTTTTTT. Translated, it gives CASSQVPTANEKLFF.

This chain links TRBV28 with TRBJ2-7, with 7 bases aligning to TRBD2. V was clipped by 4 bases and J by 3 bases; unmatched bases: 6. The CDR3 is 14 amino acids. Germline V gene lookup returns CDR1 MDHEN and CDR2 SYDVKM. This CDR3 is CASSSGTNNYEQYF. In nucleotides, the CDR3 is TGTGCCAGCAGTTCTGGGACTAATAACTACGAGCAGTACTTC.

The chain is built from TRBV28 and TRBJ2-1; 9 nucleotides agree with TRBD1. The CDR3 is made up of 15 amino acids. The J segment lost 7 bases and the V segment lost 5 bases, leaving 9 bases of the junction unmatched. Germline V gene data show CDR1 as MDHEN and CDR2 as SYDVKM. CDR3 DNA sequence: TGTGCCAGCAGTCGACAGGGGGAGAATAAAAATGAGCAGTTCTTC. Its protein product is CASSRQGENKNEQFF.

The chain recombines TRBV7-2 with TRBJ1-6; D might be TRBD1 (5 bases). CDR1 SGHTA and CDR2 FQGNSA come from the germline V gene. V shed 5 bases and J shed 11 bases, with 16 bases lying between them. This CDR3 is 14 amino acids long. CDR3 sequence reads: CASSPGRVSAPLHF. The CDR3 DNA reads TGTGCCAGCAGCCCAGGGAGGGTCTCGGCACCCCTCCACTTT.

The rearrangement uses TRBV9 and TRBJ1-6; tentative D call: TRBD1 (5 bases). The CDR3 spans 12 residues. Looked up from germline, CDR1 is SGDLS and CDR2 is YYNGEE. The V end was cut by 10 bases, the J end by 8 bases, with 13 bases between. CDR3 amino acids: CAGGTEDSPLHF. The CDR3 coding sequence is TGTGCCGGGGGGACGGAGGATTCACCCCTCCACTTT.

There are a few counts of this clone. The chain recombines TRBV7-2 with TRBJ2-7; D ambiguous. The CDR3 loop spans 13 amino acids. CDR1 SGHTA and CDR2 FQGNSA come from the germline V gene. Trimming took 1 base from V and 6 from J, leaving 10 bases between them. In DNA form, the CDR3 reads TGTGCCAGCAGCTTAGAAGCCGAGGTCGAGCAGTACTTC. Translated, it gives CASSLEAEVEQYF.

The chain recombines TRBV7-9 with TRBJ2-1; 13 bases line up with TRBD2. The germline CDR1 and CDR2 sequences are SEHNR and FQNEAQ (reference sequence). The CDR3 is 15 amino acids. Unmatched junction bases numbered 5, after V lost 3 bases and J lost 9 bases. As DNA, the CDR3 is TGTGCCAGCAGCTTTGGACTAGCGGGGGCCGGTGAGCAGTTCTTC. Protein: CASSFGLAGAGEQFF.

This chain joins TRBV6-5 and TRBJ1-1; 7 bases are a match to TRBD1. Trimming took 5 bases from V and 8 from J; bases not matched to a gene: 5. Germline V lookup: CDR1 MNHEY, CDR2 SVGAGI. The CDR3 covers 12 residues. DNA of the CDR3: TGTGCCAGCAGTAGGGACAGCCAAGAAGCTTTCTTT. Protein: CASSRDSQEAFF.

The V gene is TRBV5-5, the J gene TRBJ1-2; 7 bases map to TRBD1. The CDR3 length is 14 residues. V trimming: 4 bases; J trimming: 7 bases; junction bases outside the gene matches: 10. Germline CDR1 is SGHKS and CDR2 is YYEKEE (reference sequence). The CDR3 DNA is TGTGCCAGCAGCCAATCGCCCGACAGGGCTGGCTACACCTTC. This codes for CASSQSPDRAGYTF.

V is TRBV9 and J is TRBJ2-3; 10 positions match TRBD2. V lost 4 bases, J lost 5 bases, and 10 bases stayed unmatched. Germline assignment: CDR1 SGDLS and CDR2 YYNGEE. The CDR3 is 16 residues long. Here the CDR3 DNA reads TGTGCCAGCAGCATAAGCGGGAGGGCCACTGGAGATACGCAGTATTTT. Protein product: CASSISGRATGDTQYF.

This clone was seen more than once but under ten times. This CDR3 fails to terminate in the conserved phenylalanine or tryptophan, so it likely reflects a read error. It is unclear where the CDR3 begins or ends on the DNA, so no DNA is shown, and the CDR3 is as TCRdb lists it. The V gene is TRBV6-6, the J gene TRBJ1-2; TRBD1 is the table's D call, not checked against the DNA. Both ends counted, the CDR3 spans 11 residues. CDR1 is MNHNY and CDR2 is SVGAGI in the germline V gene (reference sequence). CDR3 amino acids: CASSSYRVISS.

The chain combines TRBV4-3 with TRBJ1-4; D gene uncertain. CDR3 length: 15 residues. Deletions cut 11 bases from V and 2 bases from J, with 18 bases between. Looked up from germline, CDR1 is LGHNA and CDR2 is YSLEER. CDR3 nucleotide sequence: TGCGCCCCATACAACTGGGCACAGACTAATGAAAAACTGTTTTTT. Its translation is CAPYNWAQTNEKLFF.

This chain connects TRBV6-5 to TRBJ1-2; a possible D gene is TRBD1 (5 bases). This CDR3 region has 13 residues. The germline gives CDR1 MNHEY, CDR2 SVGAGI. V lost 6 bases and J lost 5, with 13 bases in between. The CDR3 DNA follows: TGTGCCAGCAGCCTTACCCAGGGTTATGGCTACACCTTC. Protein sequence: CASSLTQGYGYTF.

The chain couples TRBV5-4 to TRBJ2-5; 10 bases fit TRBD2. In germline, CDR1 is SGHNT, CDR2 YYREEE (reference sequence). This CDR3 comprises 16 residues. Losses at the gene ends were 0 bases for V and 4 bases for J; bases not matched to a gene: 6. The CDR3 reads CASSLAKRGGPETQYF. CDR3 sequence (DNA): TGTGCCAGCAGCTTGGCCAAGCGGGGGGGCCCAGAGACCCAGTACTTC.

This chain links TRBV11-3 with TRBJ2-7; 7 positions match TRBD1. CDR1 and CDR2 from the germline V gene are SGHNT and YENEEA. This CDR3 comprises 13 residues. With V trimmed by 5 bases and J by 3 bases, 4 bases remained unmatched. DNA of the CDR3: TGTGCCAGCAGCAAACGGACAGGCTACGAGCAGTACTTC. Residues: CASSKRTGYEQYF.

V and J are TRBV10-3 and TRBJ2-3, with D uncertain. Germline V gene sequence: CDR1 ENHRY, CDR2 SYGVKD. The CDR3 is made up of 13 amino acids. Trimming took 3 bases from V and 2 from J, leaving 6 bases between them. CDR3 nucleotides: TGTGCCATCAGTGAACAGTCCACAGATACGCAGTATTTT. Residues: CAISEQSTDTQYF.

This chain connects TRBV18 to TRBJ2-1, with 8 bases lining up with TRBD1. The V segment lost 2 bases and the J segment 9 bases; nucleotides outside the gene matches: 6. CDR3 length equals 14 residues. Germline CDR1 and CDR2: KGHSH and LQKENI. The CDR3 bases are TGTGCCAGCTCACCATTGACAGGGGTCGGTGAGCAGTTCTTC. Amino acids: CASSPLTGVGEQFF.

The chain combines TRBV4-3 with TRBJ2-3; TRBD2 matches 10 bases. CDR1 is LGHNA, CDR2 YSLEER, per germline. CDR3 length: 17 amino acids. Trimming took 0 bases from V and 2 from J; bases not matched to a gene: 5. The CDR3 here is CASSQDLAGVITDTQYF. The CDR3 coding sequence is TGCGCCAGCAGCCAAGATCTAGCGGGAGTAATCACAGATACGCAGTATTTT.